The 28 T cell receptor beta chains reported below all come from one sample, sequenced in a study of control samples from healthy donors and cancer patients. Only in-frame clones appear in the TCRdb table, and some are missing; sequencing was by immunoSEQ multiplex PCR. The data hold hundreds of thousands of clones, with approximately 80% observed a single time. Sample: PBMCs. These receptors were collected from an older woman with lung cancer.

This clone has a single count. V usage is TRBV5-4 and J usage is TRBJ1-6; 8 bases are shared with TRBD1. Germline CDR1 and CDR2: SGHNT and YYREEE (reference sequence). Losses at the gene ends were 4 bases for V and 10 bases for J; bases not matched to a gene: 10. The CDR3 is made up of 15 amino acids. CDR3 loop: CASSLEDRVESPLHF. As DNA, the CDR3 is TGTGCCAGCAGCCTCGAGGACAGGGTTGAATCACCCCTCCACTTT.

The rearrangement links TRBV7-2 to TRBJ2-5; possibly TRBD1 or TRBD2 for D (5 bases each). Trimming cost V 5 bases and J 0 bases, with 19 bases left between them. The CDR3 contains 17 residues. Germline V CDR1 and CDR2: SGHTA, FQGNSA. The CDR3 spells CASSPSPGTGYQETQYF. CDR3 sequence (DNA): TGTGCCAGCAGCCCCTCCCCAGGGACGGGTTACCAAGAGACCCAGTACTTC.

The CDR3 nucleotides are TGTGCCACCAGGGGTGGGGGCAGCAATCAGCCCCAGCATTTT. Translating it yields CATRGGGSNQPQHF. The J gene is TRBJ1-5, the V gene TRBV24-1; D may be TRBD1 (6 bases). With 7 bases removed from V and 1 base from J, the gap between germline ends came to 10 bases. CDR3 size: 14 residues. Germline CDR1 KGHDR, CDR2 SFDVKD.

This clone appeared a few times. The DNA for the CDR3 is TGTGCCAGTAGGGGACAGCCGAACACTGAAGCTTTCTTT. It is translated as CASRGQPNTEAFF. J is TRBJ1-1 and V is TRBV19, with 7 bases aligning to TRBD1. With V trimmed by 6 bases and J by 1 base, 2 bases remained unmatched. Germline CDR1 is LNHDA and CDR2 is SQIVND (reference sequence). The CDR3 totals 13 residues.

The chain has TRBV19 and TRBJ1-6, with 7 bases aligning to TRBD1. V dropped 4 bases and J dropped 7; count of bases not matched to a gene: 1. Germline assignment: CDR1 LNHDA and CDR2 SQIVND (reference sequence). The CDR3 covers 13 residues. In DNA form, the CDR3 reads TGTGCCAGTAGTACGACAGGGAATTCACCCCTCCACTTT. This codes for CASSTTGNSPLHF.

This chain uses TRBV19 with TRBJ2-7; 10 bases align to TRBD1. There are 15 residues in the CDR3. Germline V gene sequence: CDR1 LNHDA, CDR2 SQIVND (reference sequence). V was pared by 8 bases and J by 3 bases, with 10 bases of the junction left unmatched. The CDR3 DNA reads TGTGCCAGTTGCAGTGTTGGGACAGGGGACTACGAGCAGTACTTC. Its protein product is CASCSVGTGDYEQYF.

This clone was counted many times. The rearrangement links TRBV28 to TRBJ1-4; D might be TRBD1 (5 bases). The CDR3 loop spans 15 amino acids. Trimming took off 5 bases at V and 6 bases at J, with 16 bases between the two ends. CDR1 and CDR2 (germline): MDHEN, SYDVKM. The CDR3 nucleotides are TGTGCCAGCAGTGTCGGGACGGATAACGATGAAAAACTGTTTTTT. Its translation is CASSVGTDNDEKLFF.

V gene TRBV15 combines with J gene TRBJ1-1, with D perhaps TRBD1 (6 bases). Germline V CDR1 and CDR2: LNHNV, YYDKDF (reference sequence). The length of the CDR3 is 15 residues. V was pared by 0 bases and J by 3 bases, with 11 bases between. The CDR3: CATSRDPGADTEAFF. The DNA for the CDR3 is TGTGCCACCAGCAGAGATCCGGGGGCAGACACTGAAGCTTTCTTT.

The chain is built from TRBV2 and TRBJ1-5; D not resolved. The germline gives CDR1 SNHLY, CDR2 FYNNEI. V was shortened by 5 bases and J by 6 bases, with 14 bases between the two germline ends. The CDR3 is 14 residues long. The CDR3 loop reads CASSNQDFAQPQHF. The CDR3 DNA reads TGTGCCAGCAGTAACCAGGATTTCGCTCAGCCCCAGCATTTT.

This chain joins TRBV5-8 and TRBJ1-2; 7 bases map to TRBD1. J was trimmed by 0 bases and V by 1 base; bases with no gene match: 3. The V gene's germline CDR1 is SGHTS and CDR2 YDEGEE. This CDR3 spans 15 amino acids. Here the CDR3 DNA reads TGTGCCAGCAGCTTGAGAGACAGGGCTAACTATGGCTACACCTTC. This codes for CASSLRDRANYGYTF.

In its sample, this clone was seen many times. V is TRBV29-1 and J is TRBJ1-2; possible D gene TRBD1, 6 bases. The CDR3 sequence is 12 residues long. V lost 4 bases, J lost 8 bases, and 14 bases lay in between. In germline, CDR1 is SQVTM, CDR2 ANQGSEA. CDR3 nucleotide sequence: TGCAGCGTTGTCGAGGGGGGCTCGGGCTACACCTTC. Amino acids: CSVVEGGSGYTF.

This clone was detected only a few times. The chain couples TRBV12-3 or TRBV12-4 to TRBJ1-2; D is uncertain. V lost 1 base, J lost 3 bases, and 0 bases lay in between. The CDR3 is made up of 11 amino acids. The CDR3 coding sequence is TGTGCCAGCAGTTTAGACTATGGCTACACCTTC. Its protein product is CASSLDYGYTF.

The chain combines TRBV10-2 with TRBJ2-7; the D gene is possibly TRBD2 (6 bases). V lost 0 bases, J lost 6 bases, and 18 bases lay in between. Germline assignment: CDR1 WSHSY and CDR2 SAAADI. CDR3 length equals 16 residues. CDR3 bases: TGCGCCAGCAGTGAGTCGGAGGGCGGGATCCGGGGCGAGCAGTACTTC. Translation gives CASSESEGGIRGEQYF.

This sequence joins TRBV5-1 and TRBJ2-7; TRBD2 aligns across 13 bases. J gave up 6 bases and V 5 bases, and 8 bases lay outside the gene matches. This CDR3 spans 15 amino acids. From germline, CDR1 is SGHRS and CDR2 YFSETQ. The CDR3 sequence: CASSGRTSGSSEQYF. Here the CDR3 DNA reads TGCGCCAGCAGTGGTCGGACTAGCGGGAGTAGCGAGCAGTACTTC.

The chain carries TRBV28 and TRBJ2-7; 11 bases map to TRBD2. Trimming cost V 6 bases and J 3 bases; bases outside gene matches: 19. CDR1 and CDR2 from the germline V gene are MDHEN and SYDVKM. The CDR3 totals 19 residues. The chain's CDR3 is CASSVLGTSGFLGFYEQYF. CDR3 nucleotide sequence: TGTGCCAGCAGCGTATTAGGGACTAGCGGTTTTCTAGGGTTCTACGAGCAGTACTTC. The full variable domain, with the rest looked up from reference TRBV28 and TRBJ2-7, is DVKVTQSSRYLVKRTGEKVFLECVQDMDHENMFWYRQDPGLGLRLIYFSYDVKMKEKGDIPEGYSVSREKKERFSLILESASTNQTSMYLCASSVLGTSGFLGFYEQYFGPGTRLTVT.

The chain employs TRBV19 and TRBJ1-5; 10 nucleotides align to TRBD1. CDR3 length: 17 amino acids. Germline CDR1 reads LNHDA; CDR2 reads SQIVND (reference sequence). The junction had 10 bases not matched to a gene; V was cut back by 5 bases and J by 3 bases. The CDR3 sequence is CASSPIDRGLDNQPQHF. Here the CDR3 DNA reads TGTGCCAGTAGTCCGATCGACAGGGGGCTCGACAATCAGCCCCAGCATTTT.

The CDR3 reads CASSRNAGEQYF. As DNA, the CDR3 is TGTGCCAGCAGTCGAAACGCGGGGGAGCAGTACTTC. The chain is built from TRBV27 and TRBJ2-7; perhaps TRBD2 as D (6 bases). The CDR3 is 12 amino acids. Germline lookup yields CDR1 MNHEY and CDR2 SMNVEV (reference sequence). Trimming stripped 5 bases from V and 7 bases from J, with 12 bases between.

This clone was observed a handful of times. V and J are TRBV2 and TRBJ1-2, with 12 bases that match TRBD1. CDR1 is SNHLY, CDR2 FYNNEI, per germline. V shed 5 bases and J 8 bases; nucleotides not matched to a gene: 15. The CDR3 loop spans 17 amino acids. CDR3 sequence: CASSITVPGQGARGYTF. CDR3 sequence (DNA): TGTGCCAGCAGTATTACGGTCCCGGGACAGGGGGCGCGAGGCTACACCTTC.

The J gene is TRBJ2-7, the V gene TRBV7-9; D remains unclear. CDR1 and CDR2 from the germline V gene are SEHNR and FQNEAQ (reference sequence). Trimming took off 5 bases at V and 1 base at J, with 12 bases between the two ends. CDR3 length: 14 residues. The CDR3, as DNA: TGTGCCAGCAGCCTATTAGGGTCTTCCTACGAGCAGTACTTC. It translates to CASSLLGSSYEQYF.

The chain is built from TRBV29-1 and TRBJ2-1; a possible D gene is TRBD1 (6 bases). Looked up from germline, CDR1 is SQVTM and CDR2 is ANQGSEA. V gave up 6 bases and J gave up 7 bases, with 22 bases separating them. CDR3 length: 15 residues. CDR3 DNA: TGCAGCGTGGTGGCCGGGACAACTATGAAGAATGAGCAGTTCTTC. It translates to CSVVAGTTMKNEQFF.

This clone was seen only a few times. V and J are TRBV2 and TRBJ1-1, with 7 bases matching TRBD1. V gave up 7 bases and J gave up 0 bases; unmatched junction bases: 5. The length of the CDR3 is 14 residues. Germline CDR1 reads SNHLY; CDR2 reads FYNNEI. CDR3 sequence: CASTPDRLNTEAFF. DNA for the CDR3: TGTGCCAGCACCCCGGACAGGTTGAACACTGAAGCTTTCTTT.

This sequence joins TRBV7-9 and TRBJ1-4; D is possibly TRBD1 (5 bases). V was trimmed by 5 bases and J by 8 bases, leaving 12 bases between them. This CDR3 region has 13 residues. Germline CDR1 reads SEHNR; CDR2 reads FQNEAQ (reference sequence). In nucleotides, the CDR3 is TGTGCCAGCAGCCGGGGGACGGGGGAAAAACTGTTTTTT. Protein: CASSRGTGEKLFF.

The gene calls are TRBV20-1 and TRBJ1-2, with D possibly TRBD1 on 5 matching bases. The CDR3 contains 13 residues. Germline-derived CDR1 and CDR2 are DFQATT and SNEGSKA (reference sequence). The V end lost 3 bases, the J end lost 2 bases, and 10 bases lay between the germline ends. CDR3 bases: TGCAGTGCTAGTTCCCAGGGAAACTATGGCTACACCTTC. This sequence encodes CSASSQGNYGYTF.

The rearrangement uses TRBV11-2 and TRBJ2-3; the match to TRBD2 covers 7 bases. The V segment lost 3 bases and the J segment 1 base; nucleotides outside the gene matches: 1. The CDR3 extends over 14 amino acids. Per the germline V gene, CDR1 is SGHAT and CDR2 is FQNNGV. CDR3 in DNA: TGTGCCAGCAGCTTCACTAGCGGCACAGATACGCAGTATTTT. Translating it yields CASSFTSGTDTQYF.

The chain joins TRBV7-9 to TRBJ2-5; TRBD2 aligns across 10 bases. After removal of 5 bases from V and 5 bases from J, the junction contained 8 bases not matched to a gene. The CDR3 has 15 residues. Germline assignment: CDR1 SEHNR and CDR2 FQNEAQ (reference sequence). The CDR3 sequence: CASSRPGLATETQYF. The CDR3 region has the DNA TGTGCCAGCAGCCGACCGGGACTAGCGACGGAGACCCAGTACTTC.

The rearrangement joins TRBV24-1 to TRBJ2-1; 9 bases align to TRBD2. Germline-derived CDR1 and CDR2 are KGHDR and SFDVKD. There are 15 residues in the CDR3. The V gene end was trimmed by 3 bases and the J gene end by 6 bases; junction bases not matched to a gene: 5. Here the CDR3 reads CATSDRRLAVNEQFF. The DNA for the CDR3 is TGTGCCACCAGTGATCGCCGACTAGCGGTCAATGAGCAGTTCTTC.

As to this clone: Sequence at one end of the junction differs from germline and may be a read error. The DNA of the CDR3 is TGTGCCAGCAGCTTTGGCTCAACTAACGAAAAACTGTTTTTT. This gives the protein CASSFGSTNEKLFF. The gene calls are TRBV5-4 and TRBJ1-4, with D hard to call. This CDR3 has 14 amino acids. Germline-derived CDR1 and CDR2 are SGHNT and YYREEE (reference sequence).

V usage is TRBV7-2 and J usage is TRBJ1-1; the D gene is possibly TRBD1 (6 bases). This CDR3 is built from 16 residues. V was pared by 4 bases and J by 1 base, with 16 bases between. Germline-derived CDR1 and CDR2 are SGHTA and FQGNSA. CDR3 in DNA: TGTGCCAGCAGCTCCCTCCGGGACATCCGGAACACTGAAGCTTTCTTT. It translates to CASSSLRDIRNTEAFF.